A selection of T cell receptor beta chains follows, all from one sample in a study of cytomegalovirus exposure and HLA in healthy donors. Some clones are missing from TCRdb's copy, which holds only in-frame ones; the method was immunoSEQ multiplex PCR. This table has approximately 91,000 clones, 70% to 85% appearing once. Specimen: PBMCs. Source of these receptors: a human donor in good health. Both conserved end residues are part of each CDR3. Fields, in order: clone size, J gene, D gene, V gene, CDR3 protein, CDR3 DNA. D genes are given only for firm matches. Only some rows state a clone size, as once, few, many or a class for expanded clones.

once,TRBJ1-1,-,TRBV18,CASQRGKNTEAFF,TGTGCCAGCCAACGGGGGAAGAACACTGAAGCTTTCTTT
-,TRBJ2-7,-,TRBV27,CASSLSVDTFSYEQYF,TGTGCCAGCAGTTTATCCGTGGACACTTTCTCCTACGAGCAGTACTTC
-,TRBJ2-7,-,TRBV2,CASSDQGYEQYF,TGTGCCAGCAGTGATCAGGGGTACGAGCAGTACTTC
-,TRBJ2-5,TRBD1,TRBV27,CASSRPGQGTETQYF,TGTGCCAGCAGTCGCCCGGGACAGGGAACGGAGACCCAGTACTTC
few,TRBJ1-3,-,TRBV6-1,CASSAGGGSGNTIYF,TGTGCCAGCAGCGCAGGCGGGGGCTCTGGAAACACCATATATTTT
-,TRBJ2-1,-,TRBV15,CATSGPQGKGNEQFF,TGTGCCACCAGCGGACCGCAGGGTAAGGGCAATGAGCAGTTCTTC
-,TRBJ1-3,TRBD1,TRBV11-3,CASSAGQGNTIYF,TGTGCCAGCAGCGCCGGACAGGGTAACACCATATATTTT
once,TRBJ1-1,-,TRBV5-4,CASRKTGTRDTEAFF,TGTGCCAGCAGAAAAACAGGGACAAGAGACACTGAAGCTTTCTTT
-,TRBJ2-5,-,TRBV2,CASSRQGLPQETQYF,TGTGCCAGCAGTCGCCAGGGGCTACCCCAAGAGACCCAGTACTTC
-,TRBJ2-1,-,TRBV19,CASSISHQQNYNEQFF,TGTGCCAGTAGTATCTCTCACCAACAAAACTACAATGAGCAGTTCTTC
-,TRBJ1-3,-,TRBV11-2,CASSPQGLSGNTIYF,TGTGCCAGCAGCCCCCAGGGACTCTCTGGAAACACCATATATTTT
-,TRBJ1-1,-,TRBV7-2,CASSQGRQTNTEAFF,TGTGCCAGCAGCCAAGGGCGACAGACGAACACTGAAGCTTTCTTT
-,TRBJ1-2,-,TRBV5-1,CASSVRDNLYGYTF,TGCGCCAGCAGCGTGAGGGACAATCTCTATGGCTACACCTTC
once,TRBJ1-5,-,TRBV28,CASTVNQPQHF,TGTGCCAGCACCGTCAATCAGCCCCAGCATTTT
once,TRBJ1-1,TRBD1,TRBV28,CASSYTPIGQGRRGTEAFF,TGTGCCAGCAGCTACACCCCCATAGGACAGGGGAGGCGGGGCACTGAAGCTTTCTTT
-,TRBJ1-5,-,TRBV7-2,CASSRQGNQPQHF,TGTGCCAGCAGCCGACAGGGCAATCAGCCCCAGCATTTT
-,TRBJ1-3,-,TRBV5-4,CASSLVGSSGNTIYF,TGTGCCAGCAGCTTGGTTGGGAGCTCTGGAAACACCATATATTTT
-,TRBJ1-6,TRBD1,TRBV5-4,CASSSRDRGGSPLHF,TGTGCCAGCAGCTCAAGGGACAGGGGTGGTTCACCCCTCCACTTT
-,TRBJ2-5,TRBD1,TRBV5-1,CASSLADRAQVQETQYF,TGCGCCAGCAGCTTGGCAGACAGGGCCCAGGTCCAAGAGACCCAGTACTTC
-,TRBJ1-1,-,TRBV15,CATSSTTGLNTEAFF,TGTGCCACCAGCAGCACGACAGGATTGAACACTGAAGCTTTCTTT
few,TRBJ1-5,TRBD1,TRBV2,CASSPGGAGQPQHF,TGTGCCAGCAGCCCAGGGGGCGCGGGACAGCCCCAGCATTTT
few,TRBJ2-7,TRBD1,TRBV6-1,CASRRTGPGEQYF,TGTGCCAGCAGACGGACAGGCCCGGGGGAGCAGTACTTC
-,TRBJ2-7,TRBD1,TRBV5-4,CASSLDPGQGAYEQYF,TGTGCCAGCAGCTTGGACCCGGGACAGGGGGCCTACGAGCAGTACTTC
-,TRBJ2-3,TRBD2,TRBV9,CASSASPLRLAARTDTQYF,TGTGCCAGCAGCGCCTCCCCCTTAAGACTAGCGGCCCGCACAGATACGCAGTATTTT
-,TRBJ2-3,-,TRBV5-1,CASSSRTGTDTQYF,TGCGCCAGCAGCTCCCGGACAGGCACAGATACGCAGTATTTT
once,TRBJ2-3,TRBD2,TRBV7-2,CASSRLAGGSRDTQYF,TGTGCCAGCAGCAGACTAGCGGGGGGCTCAAGGGATACGCAGTATTTT
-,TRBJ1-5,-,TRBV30,CAWSAISVGNQPQHF,TGTGCCTGGAGTGCAATCTCGGTTGGCAATCAGCCCCAGCATTTT
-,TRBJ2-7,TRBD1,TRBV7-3,CASSPSYYYRQGSDEQYF,TGTGCCAGCAGCCCTTCCTATTATTATAGACAGGGATCCGACGAGCAGTACTTC
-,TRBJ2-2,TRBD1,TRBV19,CASNRPGHRGWELFF,TGTGCCAGTAACCGACCGGGACACAGGGGCTGGGAGCTGTTTTTT
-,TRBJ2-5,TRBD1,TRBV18,CASSPGQQETQYF,TGTGCCAGCTCACCGGGACAGCAAGAGACCCAGTACTTC
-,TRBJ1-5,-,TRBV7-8,CASSLFRDNFYQPQHF,TGTGCCAGCAGCTTATTTAGGGACAACTTTTATCAGCCCCAGCATTTT
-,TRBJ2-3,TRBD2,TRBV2,CASSEQRGNTDTQYF,TGTGCCAGCAGTGAGCAGCGGGGGAACACAGATACGCAGTATTTT
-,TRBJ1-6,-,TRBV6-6,CASSLTENNSPLHF,TGTGCCAGCAGTCTTACGGAGAATAATTCACCCCTCCACTTT
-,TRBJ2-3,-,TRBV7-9,CASSIFGRGTDTQYF,TGTGCCAGCAGCATTTTCGGGAGAGGCACAGATACGCAGTATTTT
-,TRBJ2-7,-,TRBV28,CASSLTDSYEQYF,TGTGCCAGCAGTTTAACAGATTCCTACGAGCAGTACTTC
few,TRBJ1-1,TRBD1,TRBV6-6,CASSRQGGNTEAFF,TGTGCCAGCTCCAGACAGGGCGGGAACACTGAAGCTTTCTTT
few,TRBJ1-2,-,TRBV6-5,CASSPRFAGAAGYTF,TGTGCCAGCAGTCCCCGTTTCGCGGGGGCGGCTGGCTACACCTTC
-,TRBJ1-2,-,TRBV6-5,CASSYSTGGFNYGYTF,TGTGCCAGCAGTTACTCGACCGGGGGATTTAACTATGGCTACACCTTC
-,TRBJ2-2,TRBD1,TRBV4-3,CASSYYRGRLDGELFF,TGCGCCAGCAGCTATTACAGGGGGCGCCTTGACGGGGAGCTGTTTTTT
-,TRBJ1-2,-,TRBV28,CASSLGRDGYTF,TGTGCCAGCAGTTTAGGCCGGGATGGCTACACCTTC
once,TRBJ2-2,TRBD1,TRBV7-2,CASWGQVNTGELFF,TGTGCCAGCTGGGGACAGGTGAACACCGGGGAGCTGTTTTTT
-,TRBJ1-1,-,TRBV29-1,CSAGGGRTEAFF,TGCAGCGCGGGGGGAGGGAGAACTGAAGCTTTCTTT
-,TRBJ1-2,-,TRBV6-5,CASSFSAVQYGYTF,TGTGCCAGCAGTTTCTCCGCCGTCCAGTATGGCTACACCTTC
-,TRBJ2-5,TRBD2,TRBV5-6,CASSSPLGGRGWDQETQYF,TGTGCCAGCAGCTCCCCCCTCGGCGGGAGGGGATGGGACCAAGAGACCCAGTACTTC
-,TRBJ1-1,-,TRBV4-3,CASSQDKRNSEAFF,TGCGCCAGCAGCCAAGATAAAAGGAACAGCGAAGCTTTCTTT
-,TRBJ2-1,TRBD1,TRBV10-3,CAISMTGNEQFF,TGTGCCATCAGCATGACAGGGAATGAGCAGTTCTTC
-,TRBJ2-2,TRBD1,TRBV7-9,CASSSPTGGGTGELFF,TGTGCCAGCAGCTCCCCTACAGGGGGCGGCACCGGGGAGCTGTTTTTT
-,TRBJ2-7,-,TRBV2,CASSESIYEQYF,TGTGCCAGCAGTGAGTCGATCTACGAGCAGTACTTC
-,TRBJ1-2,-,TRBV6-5,CASESLNGGYTF,TGTGCCAGCGAAAGTCTAAACGGGGGCTACACCTTC
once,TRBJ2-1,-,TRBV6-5,CASSYGGASHNEQFF,TGTGCCAGCAGTTACGGCGGGGCCTCTCACAATGAGCAGTTCTTC
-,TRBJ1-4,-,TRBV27,CASSRGGLGEKLFF,TGTGCCAGCAGCCGGGGAGGGTTAGGTGAAAAACTGTTTTTT
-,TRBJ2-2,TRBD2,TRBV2,CASRGTGGTGELFF,TGTGCCAGCCGGGGGACCGGGGGGACCGGGGAGCTGTTTTTT
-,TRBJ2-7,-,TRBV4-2,CASSPYQGSYEQYF,TGTGCCAGCAGCCCCTACCAGGGGTCCTACGAGCAGTACTTC
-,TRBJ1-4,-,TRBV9,CASSVAAGGAVGDEKLFF,TGTGCCAGCAGCGTAGCCGCGGGGGGGGCCGTGGGAGATGAAAAACTGTTTTTT
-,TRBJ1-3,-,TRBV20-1,CRADSGNTIYF,TGCAGGGCAGACTCTGGAAACACCATATATTTT
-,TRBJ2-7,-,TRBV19,CASSIGPQGTGEQYF,TGTGCCAGTAGTATCGGGCCCCAGGGAACGGGCGAGCAGTACTTC
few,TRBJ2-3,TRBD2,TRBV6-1,CASSLTSGGRDTQYF,TGTGCCAGCAGTTTGACTAGCGGGGGGCGAGATACGCAGTATTTT
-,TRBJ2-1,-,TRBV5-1,CASSYSGNEQFF,TGCGCCAGCAGCTATAGCGGAAATGAGCAGTTCTTC
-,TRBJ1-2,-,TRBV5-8,CASSSTQGYGYTF,TGTGCCAGCAGCTCAACACAGGGCTATGGCTACACCTTC
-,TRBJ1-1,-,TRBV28,CASKTRQREAFF,TGTGCCAGCAAGACCCGGCAGCGAGAAGCTTTCTTT